The 6 T cell receptor beta chains given below trace back to one sample, sequenced in a study of CD8 T cells in ankylosing spondylitis. TCRdb independently ran MiXCR on the 5' RACE reads; one entry per CDR3 protein. The data hold a few hundred thousand distinct CDR3 sequences, with 9.5% to 13% observed a single time. The sequenced material came from blood, either unsorted or a sorted T cell fraction (not recorded which). The receptors originated from a female donor with ankylosing spondylitis or in good health (not recorded which).

This clonotype was detected only a few times. The CDR3 spells CASSDGGHGEQFF. CDR3 bases: TGTGCCAGCAGTGACGGAGGCCATGGTGAGCAGTTCTTC. The rearrangement uses TRBV25-1 and TRBJ2-1; TRBD2 is a possible D gene (5 bases). CDR3 length: 13 residues. The germline V gene has CDR1 MGHDK and CDR2 SYGVNS. With 3 bases removed from V and 9 bases from J, the gap between germline ends came to 12 bases. Using reference TRBV25-1 and TRBJ2-1 for the parts outside the CDR3, the full variable domain is EADIYQTPRYLVIGTGKKITLECSQTMGHDKMYWYQQDPGMELHLIHYSYGVNSTEKGDLSSESTVSRIRTEHFPLTLESARPSHTSQYLCASSDGGHGEQFFGPGTRLTVL.

This clonotype was detected ten times or more. The chain has TRBV20-1 and TRBJ2-7; no firm D call. Trimming left V 1 base short and J 5 bases short, with 9 bases between. This CDR3 is built from 12 residues. Germline CDR1 DFQATT, CDR2 SNEGSKA (reference sequence). The CDR3 sequence is CSARGGIDEQYF. The CDR3 DNA is TGCAGTGCTAGAGGGGGAATAGACGAGCAGTACTTC.

In its sample, this clonotype was seen many times. The genes are TRBV20-1 and TRBJ2-2; D uncertain. Germline V gene lookup returns CDR1 DFQATT and CDR2 SNEGSKA (reference sequence). Between the trimmed V and J ends, which lost 0 bases and 2 bases, there was a span of 16 bases. This CDR3 contains 17 residues. This chain's CDR3 is CSAREAQRAINTGELFF. The CDR3 DNA is TGCAGTGCTAGAGAAGCCCAAAGGGCGATAAACACCGGGGAGCTGTTTTTT.

The chain links TRBV29-1 to TRBJ1-2, with D unclear. This CDR3 is 13 amino acids long. CDR1 and CDR2 (germline): SQVTM, ANQGSEA. The germline V and J ends were trimmed by 5 bases and 3 bases, with 13 bases remaining between them. CDR3 region: CSVSLIGHYGYTF. The DNA of the CDR3 is TGCAGCGTTTCGCTCATAGGGCACTATGGCTACACCTTC.

This clonotype was found many times. The CDR3 nucleotides read TGCAGTGCTTATCCGGGACGGATCTACGAGCAGTACTTC. It encodes CSAYPGRIYEQYF. This chain joins TRBV20-1 and TRBJ2-7; D is possibly TRBD1 or TRBD2 (5 bases each). Germline lookup yields CDR1 DFQATT and CDR2 SNEGSKA (reference sequence). V gave up 5 bases and J gave up 3 bases, with 14 bases separating them. This CDR3 is 13 amino acids long.

On this clonotype itself: This clone may be a read error of a much larger clone one base away. This chain links TRBV29-1 with TRBJ2-6, with 9 bases matching TRBD1. This CDR3 is built from 18 residues. Germline-derived CDR1 and CDR2 are SQVTM and ANQGSEA. The DNA for the CDR3 is TGCAGCGTTGAACACCGGGACAGGGAGAGGGCTGGGGCCAACGTCATGACTTTC. Protein product: CSVEHRDRERAGANVMTF.